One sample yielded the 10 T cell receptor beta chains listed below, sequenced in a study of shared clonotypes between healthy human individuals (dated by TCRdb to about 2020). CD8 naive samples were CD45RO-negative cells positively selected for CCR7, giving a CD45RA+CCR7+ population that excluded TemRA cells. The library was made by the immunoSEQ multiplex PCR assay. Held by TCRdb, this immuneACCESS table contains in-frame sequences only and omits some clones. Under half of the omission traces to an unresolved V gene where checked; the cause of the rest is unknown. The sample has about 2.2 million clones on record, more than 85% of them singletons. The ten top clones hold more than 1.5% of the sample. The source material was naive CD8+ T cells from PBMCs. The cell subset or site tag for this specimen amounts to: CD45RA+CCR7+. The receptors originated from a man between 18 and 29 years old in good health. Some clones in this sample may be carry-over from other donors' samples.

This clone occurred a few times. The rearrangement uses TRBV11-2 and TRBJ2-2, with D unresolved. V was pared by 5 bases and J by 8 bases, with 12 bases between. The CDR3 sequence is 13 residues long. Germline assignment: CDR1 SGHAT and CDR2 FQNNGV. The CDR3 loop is CASSVGNGGELFF. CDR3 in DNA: TGTGCCAGCAGCGTCGGAAACGGGGGGGAGCTGTTTTTT.

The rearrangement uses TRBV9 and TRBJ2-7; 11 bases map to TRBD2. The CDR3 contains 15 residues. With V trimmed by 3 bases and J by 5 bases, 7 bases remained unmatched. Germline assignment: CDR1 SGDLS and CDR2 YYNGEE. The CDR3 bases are TGTGCCAGCAGCGGCACTAGCGGGAGAAAGGACGAGCAGTACTTC. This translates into CASSGTSGRKDEQYF.

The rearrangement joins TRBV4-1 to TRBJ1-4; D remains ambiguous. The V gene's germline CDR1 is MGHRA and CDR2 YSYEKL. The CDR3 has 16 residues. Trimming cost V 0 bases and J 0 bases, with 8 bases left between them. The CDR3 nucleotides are TGCGCCAGCAGCCAAGATCCTTTACCAACTAATGAAAAACTGTTTTTT. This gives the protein CASSQDPLPTNEKLFF.

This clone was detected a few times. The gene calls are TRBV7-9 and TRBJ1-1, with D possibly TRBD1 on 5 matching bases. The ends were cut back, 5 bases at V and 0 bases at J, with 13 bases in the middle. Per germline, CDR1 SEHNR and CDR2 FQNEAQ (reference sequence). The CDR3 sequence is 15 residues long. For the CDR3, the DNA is TGTGCCAGCAGCAAACCAGGGATTTTGAACACTGAAGCTTTCTTT. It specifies CASSKPGILNTEAFF.

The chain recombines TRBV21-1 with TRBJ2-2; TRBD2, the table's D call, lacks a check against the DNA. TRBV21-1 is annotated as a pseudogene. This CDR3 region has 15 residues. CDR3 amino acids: CASFTSEGFTGELFF. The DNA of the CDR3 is TGTGCCAGCTTCACATCGGAGGGTTTCACCGGGGAGCTGTTTTTT.

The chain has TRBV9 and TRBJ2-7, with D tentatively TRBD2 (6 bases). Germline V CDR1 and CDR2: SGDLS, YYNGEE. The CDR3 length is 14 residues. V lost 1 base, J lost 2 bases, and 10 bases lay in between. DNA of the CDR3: TGTGCCAGCAGCGTAACGGGAGAGACCTACGAGCAGTACTTC. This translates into CASSVTGETYEQYF.

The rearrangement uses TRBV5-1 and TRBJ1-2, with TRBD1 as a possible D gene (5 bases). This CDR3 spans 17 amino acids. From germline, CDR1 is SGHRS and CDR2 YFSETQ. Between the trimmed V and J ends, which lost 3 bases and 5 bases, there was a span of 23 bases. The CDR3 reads CASSSRAFQEGFYGYTF. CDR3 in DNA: TGCGCCAGCAGCTCCAGGGCCTTTCAAGAAGGCTTTTATGGCTACACCTTC.

Here the CDR3 reads CASSLTRQGWDQPQHF. The CDR3, as DNA: TGTGCCAGCAGCTTAACAAGGCAGGGCTGGGATCAGCCCCAGCATTTT. The chain couples TRBV5-8 to TRBJ1-5, with D maybe TRBD1 (5 bases). The CDR3 spans 16 residues. Germline lookup yields CDR1 SGHTS and CDR2 YDEGEE. V was pared by 2 bases and J by 5 bases, with 17 bases between.

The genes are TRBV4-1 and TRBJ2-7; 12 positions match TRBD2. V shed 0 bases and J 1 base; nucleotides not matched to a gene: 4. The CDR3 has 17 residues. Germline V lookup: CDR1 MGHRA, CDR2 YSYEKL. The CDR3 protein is CASSQDASGGASYEQYF. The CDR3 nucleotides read TGCGCCAGCAGCCAAGACGCTAGCGGGGGGGCTTCCTACGAGCAGTACTTC.

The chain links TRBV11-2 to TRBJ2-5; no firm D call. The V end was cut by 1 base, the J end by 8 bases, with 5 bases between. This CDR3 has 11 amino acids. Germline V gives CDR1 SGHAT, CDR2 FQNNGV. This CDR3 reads CASSLGATQYF. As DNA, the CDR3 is TGTGCCAGCAGCTTAGGAGCCACCCAGTACTTC. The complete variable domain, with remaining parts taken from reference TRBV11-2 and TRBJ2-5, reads EAGVAQSPRYKIIEKRQSVAFWCNPISGHATLYWYQQILGQGPKLLIQFQNNGVVDDSQLPKDRFSAERLKGVDSTLKIQPAKLEDSAVYLCASSLGATQYFGPGTRLLVL.